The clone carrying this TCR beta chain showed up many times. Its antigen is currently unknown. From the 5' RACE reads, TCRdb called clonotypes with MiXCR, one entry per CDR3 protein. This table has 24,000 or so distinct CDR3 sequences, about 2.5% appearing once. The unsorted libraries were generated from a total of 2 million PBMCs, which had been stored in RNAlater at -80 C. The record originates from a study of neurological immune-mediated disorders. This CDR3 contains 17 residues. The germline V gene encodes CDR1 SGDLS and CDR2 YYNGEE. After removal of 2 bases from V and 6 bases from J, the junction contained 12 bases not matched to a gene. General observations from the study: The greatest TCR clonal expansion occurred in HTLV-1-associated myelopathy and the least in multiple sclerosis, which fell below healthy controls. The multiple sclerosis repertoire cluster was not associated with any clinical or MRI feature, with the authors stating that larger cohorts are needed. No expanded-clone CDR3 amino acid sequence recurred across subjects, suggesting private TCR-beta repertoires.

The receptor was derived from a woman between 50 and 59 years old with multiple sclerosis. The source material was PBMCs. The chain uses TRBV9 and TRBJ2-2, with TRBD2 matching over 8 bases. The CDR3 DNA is TGTGCCAGCAGCGTTGGGGTCGGGACTAGAAAGGCCGGGGAGCTGTTTTTT. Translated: CASSVGVGTRKAGELFF.